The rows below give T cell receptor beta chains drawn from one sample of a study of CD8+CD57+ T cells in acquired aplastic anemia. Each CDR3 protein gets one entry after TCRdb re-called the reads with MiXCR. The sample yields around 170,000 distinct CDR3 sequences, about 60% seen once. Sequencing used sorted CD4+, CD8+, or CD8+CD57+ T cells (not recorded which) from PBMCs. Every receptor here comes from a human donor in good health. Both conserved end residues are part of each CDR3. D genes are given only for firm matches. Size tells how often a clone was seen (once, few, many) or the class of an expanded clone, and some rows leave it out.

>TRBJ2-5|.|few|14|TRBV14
CASSQWGGPETQYF
TGTGCCAGCAGCCAATGGGGGGGGCCAGAGACCCAGTACTTC
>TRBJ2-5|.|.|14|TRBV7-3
CASSLTPPRGDQYF
TGTGCCAGCAGCTTAACTCCTCCGAGGGGGGACCAGTACTTC
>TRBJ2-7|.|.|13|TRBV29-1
CSVGPGGSYEQYF
TGCAGCGTTGGGCCAGGAGGATCCTACGAGCAGTACTTC
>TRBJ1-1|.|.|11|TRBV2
CASSFDTEAFF
TGTGCCAGCAGTTTTGACACTGAAGCTTTCTTT
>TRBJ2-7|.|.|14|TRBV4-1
CASSQDVAGNEQYF
TGCGCCAGCAGCCAAGACGTTGCTGGTAACGAGCAGTACTTC
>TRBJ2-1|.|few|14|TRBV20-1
CSISRAGDHNEQFF
TGCAGTATCTCCCGGGCTGGTGACCACAATGAGCAGTTCTTC
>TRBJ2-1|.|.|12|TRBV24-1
CATSDWSVEQFF
TGTGCCACCAGTGATTGGTCGGTAGAGCAGTTCTTC
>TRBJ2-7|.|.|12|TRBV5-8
CASSWNRDEQYF
TGTGCCAGCAGCTGGAACAGGGACGAGCAGTACTTC
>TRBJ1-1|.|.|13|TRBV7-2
CASSTQGTTEAFF
TGTGCCAGCTCAACGCAGGGTACCACTGAAGCTTTCTTT
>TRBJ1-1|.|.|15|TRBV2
CASSETPVLNTEAFF
TGTGCCAGCAGTGAAACCCCAGTCTTAAACACTGAAGCTTTCTTT
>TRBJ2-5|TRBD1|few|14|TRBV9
CASSVRTGLETQYF
TGTGCCAGCAGCGTAAGGACAGGGTTGGAGACCCAGTACTTC
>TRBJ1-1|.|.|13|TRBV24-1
CATSDYTGNEAFF
TGTGCCACCAGTGACTATACAGGGAATGAAGCTTTCTTT
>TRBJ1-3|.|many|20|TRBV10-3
CAISDPTIGGRTSSGNTIYF
TGTGCCATCAGTGACCCGACCATAGGGGGGCGAACGAGCTCTGGAAACACCATATATTTT
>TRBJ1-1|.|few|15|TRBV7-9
CASSLNEVPNTEAFF
TGTGCCAGCAGCTTAAATGAAGTTCCGAACACTGAAGCTTTCTTT
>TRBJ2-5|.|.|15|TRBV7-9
CASSLFPGSEETQYF
TGTGCCAGCAGCTTATTTCCGGGGAGTGAAGAGACCCAGTACTTC
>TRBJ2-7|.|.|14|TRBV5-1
CASRRTSQAVEQYF
TGCGCCAGCCGGAGAACTAGTCAAGCTGTAGAACAGTACTTC
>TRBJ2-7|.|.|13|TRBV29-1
CSVRSGSSYEQYF
TGCAGCGTTCGTTCTGGGAGCTCCTACGAGCAGTACTTC
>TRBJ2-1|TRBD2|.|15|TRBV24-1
CAPPGGLAGAGEQFF
TGTGCCCCACCCGGAGGGTTGGCGGGAGCAGGCGAGCAGTTCTTC
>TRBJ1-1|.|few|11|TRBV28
CASTTGTEAFF
TGTGCCAGCACTACGGGGACTGAAGCTTTCTTT
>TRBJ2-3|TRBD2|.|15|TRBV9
CASSVASGSSDTQYF
TGTGCCAGCAGCGTAGCAAGCGGGAGTTCCGATACGCAGTATTTT
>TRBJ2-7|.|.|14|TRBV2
CASQRTRPQYEQYF
TGTGCCAGCCAAAGAACGCGGCCTCAATACGAGCAGTACTTC
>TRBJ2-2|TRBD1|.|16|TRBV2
CASSEGAGGNTGELFF
TGTGCCAGCAGTGAAGGGGCAGGGGGGAACACCGGGGAGCTGTTTTTT
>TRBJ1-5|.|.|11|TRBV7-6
CASSEAVAQHF
TGTGCCAGCAGTGAAGCCGTGGCCCAGCATTTT
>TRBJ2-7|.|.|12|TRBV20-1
CSAPRSEYEQYF
TGCAGTGCTCCGCGGTCCGAATACGAGCAGTACTTC
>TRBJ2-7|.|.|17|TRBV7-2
CASSLRPSHKPSYEQYF
TGTGCCAGCAGCTTACGACCTTCCCACAAGCCCTCCTACGAGCAGTACTTC
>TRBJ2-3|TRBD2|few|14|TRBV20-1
CSASKRGQTNTQYF
TGCAGTGCTAGTAAGCGGGGGCAAACCAATACGCAGTATTTT
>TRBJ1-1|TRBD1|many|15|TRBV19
CASSIAEGAVAEAFF
TGTGCCAGTAGTATAGCGGAGGGGGCGGTGGCTGAAGCTTTCTTT
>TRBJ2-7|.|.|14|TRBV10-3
CAITGGGNLNEQYF
TGTGCCATCACAGGAGGAGGGAATCTGAACGAGCAGTACTTC
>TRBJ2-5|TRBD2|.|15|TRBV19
CASSLLAGGQETQYF
TGTGCCAGTAGTTTACTAGCGGGGGGCCAAGAGACCCAGTACTTC
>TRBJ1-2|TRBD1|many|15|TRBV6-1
CASSEGGQTGYGYTF
TGTGCCAGCAGTGAGGGGGGACAGACGGGCTATGGCTACACCTTC
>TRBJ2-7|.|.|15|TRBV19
CASSIGQGTYYEQYF
TGTGCCAGTAGTATAGGTCAGGGCACATATTACGAGCAGTACTTC
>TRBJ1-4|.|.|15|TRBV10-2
CASSEWSTTSRKLFF
TGCGCCAGCAGTGAGTGGAGCACCACGAGCCGAAAACTGTTTTTT
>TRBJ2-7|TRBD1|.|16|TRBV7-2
CASSLEQGGGVYEQYF
TGTGCCAGCAGCTTAGAACAGGGGGGCGGAGTCTACGAGCAGTACTTC
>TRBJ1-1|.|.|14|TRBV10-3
CAISEGTTEAEAFF
TGTGCCATCAGTGAGGGAACGACAGAGGCTGAAGCTTTCTTT
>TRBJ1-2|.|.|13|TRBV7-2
CASSLTSNYGYTF
TGTGCCAGCAGCCTGACAAGTAACTATGGCTACACCTTC
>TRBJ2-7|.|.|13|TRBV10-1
CASGRVAGYEQYF
TGCGCCAGTGGTCGGGTGGCAGGCTACGAGCAGTACTTC
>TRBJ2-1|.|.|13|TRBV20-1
CSAHGDSHNEQFF
TGCAGTGCTCACGGGGACTCACACAATGAGCAGTTCTTC
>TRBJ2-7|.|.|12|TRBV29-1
CSVVVMSYEQYF
TGCAGCGTCGTCGTGATGAGCTACGAGCAGTACTTC
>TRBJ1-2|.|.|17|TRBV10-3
CAISESPVGRANYGYTF
TGTGCCATCAGTGAGAGTCCGGTCGGGCGAGCTAACTATGGCTACACCTTC
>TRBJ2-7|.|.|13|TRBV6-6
CASSYSLSREQYF
TGTGCCAGCAGTTACAGCCTTTCTCGCGAGCAGTACTTC
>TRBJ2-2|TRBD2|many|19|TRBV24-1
CATSDHGTSGRPNTGELFF
TGTGCCACCAGTGACCACGGGACTAGCGGGAGACCGAACACCGGGGAGCTGTTTTTT
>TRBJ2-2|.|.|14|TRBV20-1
CSARDMDSTGELFF
TGCAGTGCTAGAGATATGGACAGCACCGGGGAGCTGTTTTTT
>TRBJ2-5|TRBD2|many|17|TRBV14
CASSQAFVAGNQETQYF
TGTGCCAGCAGCCAAGCGTTCGTAGCGGGCAACCAAGAGACCCAGTACTTC
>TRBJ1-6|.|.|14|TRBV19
CASSTRDYRSPLHF
TGTGCCAGTAGCACCCGGGACTACAGATCACCCCTCCACTTT
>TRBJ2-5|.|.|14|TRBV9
CASSGEGQQETQYF
TGTGCCAGCAGCGGGGAAGGACAGCAAGAGACCCAGTACTTC
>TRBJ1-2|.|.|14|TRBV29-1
CSVGVATNNYGYTF
TGCAGCGTTGGGGTGGCAACCAATAACTATGGCTACACCTTC
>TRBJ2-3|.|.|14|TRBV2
CASKMTVSTDTQYF
TGTGCCAGCAAGATGACAGTAAGCACAGATACGCAGTATTTT
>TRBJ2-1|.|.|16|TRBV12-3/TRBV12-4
CASSNMVGRSYNEQFF
TGTGCCAGCAGTAATATGGTGGGGAGGTCCTACAATGAGCAGTTCTTC
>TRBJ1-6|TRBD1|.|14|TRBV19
CASSITGVNSPLHF
TGTGCCAGTAGTATTACAGGGGTAAATTCACCCCTCCACTTT
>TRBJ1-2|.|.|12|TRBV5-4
CASSMDLSRYTF
TGTGCCAGCAGCATGGACTTGAGTCGCTATACCTTC
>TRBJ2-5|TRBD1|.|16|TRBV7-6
CASSLTGTGSGETQYF
TGTGCCAGCAGCTTAACCGGGACAGGGAGTGGAGAGACCCAGTACTTC
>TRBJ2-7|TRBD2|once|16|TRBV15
CATSLGTSGPHYEQYF
TGTGCCACCAGCCTTGGGACTAGCGGACCACACTACGAGCAGTACTTC
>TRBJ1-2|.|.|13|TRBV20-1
CCVRDPTPFGYTF
TGCTGCGTCAGGGACCCTACGCCTTTTGGCTACACCTTC
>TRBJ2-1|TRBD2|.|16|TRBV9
CASSVATSGAYNEQFF
TGTGCCAGCAGCGTAGCGACTAGCGGGGCATACAATGAGCAGTTCTTC
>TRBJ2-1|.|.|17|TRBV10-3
CATSEPLRQAPGNEQFF
TGTGCCACGTCCGAACCCCTTAGACAGGCCCCAGGCAATGAGCAGTTCTTC